Reported below is one T cell receptor beta chain. Its antigen remains unknown. Repertoires were generated with immunoSEQ multiplex PCR, while TCRdb's copy carries only in-frame clones and drops some. This table holds fewer than 65,000 clones, about three quarters found once. This sample is part of a study of radiotherapy plus CTLA-4 blockade in lung cancer. Findings of the study overall: In blood, after radiotherapy plus ipilimumab, tumor-derived TCR clones expanded. Reports state that early shifts in blood T cell clones, with interferon-beta, best predicted response.

After removal of 4 bases from V and 0 bases from J, the junction contained 5 bases not matched to a gene. In germline, CDR1 is SGHVS, CDR2 FQNEAQ. This CDR3 comprises 16 residues. The clonotype was recovered from a human donor with non-small cell lung cancer whose response to radiotherapy plus ipilimumab could not be evaluated. J is TRBJ2-7 and V is TRBV7-8, with 11 bases lining up with TRBD2. This sample comprised peripheral blood, obtained from a patient treated with radiotherapy plus ipilimumab. CDR3 amino acids: CASSWGLAVSSYEQYF. The CDR3 nucleotides read TGTGCCAGCAGCTGGGGACTAGCGGTTAGCTCCTACGAGCAGTACTTC.